This is a list of T cell receptor beta chains from one sample in a study of beta chain features in type 1 diabetes. Data came from immunoSEQ multiplex PCR; TCRdb stores just in-frame clones and leaves some out. The sample comprises a few hundred thousand clones, over 8.5% of which are singletons, and roughly 0.6% rests with the top ten. Specimen: central memory CD4+ T cells from blood. The receptors derive from a man between 25 and 39 years old with type 1 diabetes. Both conserved end residues are part of each CDR3. D genes are given only for firm matches.

d_gene | j_gene | v_gene | CDR3aa
NA | TRBJ1-2 | TRBV5-1 | CASSLESPNYGYTF
TRBD1 | TRBJ1-5 | TRBV5-1 | CASSLRQGGQPQHF
TRBD1 | TRBJ2-6 | TRBV7-3 | CASSYTGGPGANVLTF
TRBD1 | TRBJ2-5 | TRBV28 | CASRGTGVETQYF
TRBD1 | TRBJ1-1 | TRBV15 | CATSRDRQGGNTEAFF
TRBD2 | TRBJ2-3 | TRBV27 | CASSFRATGTSGGYPPVTQYF
TRBD1 | TRBJ2-2 | TRBV5-1 | CASSGRQGPIVGELFF
NA | TRBJ2-3 | TRBV5-1 | CASSPYNTDTQYF
NA | TRBJ2-1 | TRBV5-4 | CASSLVGSKGYEQFF
NA | TRBJ1-3 | TRBV5-1 | CASSLDASSGNTIYF
NA | TRBJ2-5 | TRBV18 | CASATTGNRETQYF
NA | TRBJ1-2 | TRBV7-9 | CASYPDGGAHYGYTF
NA | TRBJ2-5 | TRBV11-2 | CASSLDQWTQYF
NA | TRBJ2-5 | TRBV23-1 | CASSQTWETQYF
TRBD1 | TRBJ1-2 | TRBV7-9 | CASSVQGTNYGYTF
TRBD2 | TRBJ2-1 | TRBV11-2 | CASSPTSGSYNEQFF
TRBD1 | TRBJ1-5 | TRBV10-3 | CATGTGEQPQHF
TRBD1 | TRBJ2-1 | TRBV11-2 | CASSPYGGTGKNEQFF
NA | TRBJ1-5 | TRBV4-1 | CASSQDGVGDQPQHF
TRBD2 | TRBJ2-1 | TRBV11-2 | CASSWSSGRAGEQFF
NA | TRBJ2-3 | TRBV4-3 | CASSQTRGPRTQYF
NA | TRBJ1-2 | TRBV4-3 | CASSQQYPTNYGYTF
NA | TRBJ2-1 | TRBV7-9 | CASSWQGKVQFF
TRBD1 | TRBJ1-4 | TRBV28 | CASSSTGRGATNEKLFF
NA | TRBJ2-5 | TRBV7-3 | CASSPRPGETQYF
NA | TRBJ1-1 | TRBV12-5 | CASGSWDGYREAFF
TRBD1 | TRBJ1-1 | TRBV10-3 | CAIADRAYTEAFF
NA | TRBJ1-1 | TRBV4-1 | CASSQIARANTEAFF
TRBD2 | TRBJ2-7 | TRBV5-1 | CASSLLAGGPGEQYF
NA | TRBJ2-3 | TRBV28 | CASSPTDTDTQYF
TRBD1 | TRBJ2-1 | TRBV28 | CASSLVPGQGNDEQFF
NA | TRBJ2-1 | TRBV6-5 | CASSFLTGRLNNEQFF
NA | TRBJ2-7 | TRBV19 | CASSISRDTYEQYF
NA | TRBJ1-1 | TRBV5-6 | CASSNRGAQNTEAFF
NA | TRBJ2-6 | TRBV7-2 | CASSPEGGTAGANVLTF